This is a list of T cell receptor beta chains from one sample in a study of blood T cell repertoires in COVID-19. Libraries were prepared by immunoSEQ multiplex PCR; TCRdb keeps only in-frame clonotypes and omits some of them. The profile covers some 360,000 clones, with more than 75% appearing a single time and approximately 2.4% taken by the ten largest. The sample was peripheral blood. All receptors derive from a woman aged 55-70 years with COVID-19, enrolled during active disease. The CDR3 runs from the conserved cysteine through the conserved F or W. Each record gives: CDR3 protein, CDR3 DNA, clone size, J gene, CDR3 length, V gene, D gene. A D gene is named only where the DNA matches it firmly. Clone size is shown for a subset of rows, as once, few, many or a class of expanded clone.

CDR3 protein: CASSPDRDRGYTF
CDR3 DNA: TGTGCCAGCAGCCCTGACAGGGATCGGGGCTACACCTTC
clone size: once
J gene: TRBJ1-2
CDR3 length: 13
V gene: TRBV5-4
D gene: TRBD1

CDR3 protein: CASSQKGTGQSERNTIYF
CDR3 DNA: TGTGCCAGCAGCCAAAAGGGGACGGGACAGTCGGAAAGAAACACCATATATTTT
clone size: .
J gene: TRBJ1-3
CDR3 length: 18
V gene: TRBV3-1/TRBV3-2
D gene: TRBD1

CDR3 protein: CASTPREGSTEAFF
CDR3 DNA: TGCGCCAGCACCCCGAGGGAGGGTAGCACTGAAGCTTTCTTT
clone size: once
J gene: TRBJ1-1
CDR3 length: 14
V gene: TRBV10-2
D gene: .

CDR3 protein: CASGTWVEQYF
CDR3 DNA: TGTGCCAGCGGGACTTGGGTCGAGCAGTACTTC
clone size: .
J gene: TRBJ2-7
CDR3 length: 11
V gene: TRBV2
D gene: .

CDR3 protein: CASTRGSGRSYEQYF
CDR3 DNA: TGTGCCAGCACCCGTGGTAGCGGGCGCTCCTACGAGCAGTACTTC
clone size: few
J gene: TRBJ2-7
CDR3 length: 15
V gene: TRBV5-4
D gene: TRBD2

CDR3 protein: CASSQAAAGRDTIYF
CDR3 DNA: TGTGCCAGCAGCCAAGCGGCGGCGGGGCGAGACACCATATATTTT
clone size: .
J gene: TRBJ1-3
CDR3 length: 15
V gene: TRBV3-1/TRBV3-2
D gene: .

CDR3 protein: CSVEGGTGGYEQYF
CDR3 DNA: TGCAGCGTTGAAGGTGGGACAGGAGGGTACGAGCAGTACTTC
clone size: .
J gene: TRBJ2-7
CDR3 length: 14
V gene: TRBV29-1
D gene: TRBD1

CDR3 protein: CSANNRDPKYF
CDR3 DNA: TGCAGTGCTAACAACAGGGACCCAAAGTACTTC
clone size: .
J gene: TRBJ2-5
CDR3 length: 11
V gene: TRBV20-1
D gene: .

CDR3 protein: CAWSTIDRGLMNTEAFF
CDR3 DNA: TGTGCCTGGAGTACCATTGACAGGGGGCTCATGAACACTGAAGCTTTCTTT
clone size: .
J gene: TRBJ1-1
CDR3 length: 17
V gene: TRBV30
D gene: TRBD1

CDR3 protein: CASSPRTARVQGYEKLFF
CDR3 DNA: TGTGCCAGCTCACCTCGGACAGCAAGGGTCCAGGGCTATGAAAAACTGTTTTTT
clone size: .
J gene: TRBJ1-4
CDR3 length: 18
V gene: TRBV18
D gene: .

CDR3 protein: CASSLLAAPYNEQFF
CDR3 DNA: TGTGCCAGCAGTTTACTAGCGGCTCCCTACAATGAGCAGTTCTTC
clone size: .
J gene: TRBJ2-1
CDR3 length: 15
V gene: TRBV6-4
D gene: TRBD2

CDR3 protein: CASSSAPGGGGPGTQYF
CDR3 DNA: TGTGCCAGTAGTTCTGCCCCGGGTGGGGGGGGCCCAGGTACGCAGTATTTT
clone size: once
J gene: TRBJ2-3
CDR3 length: 17
V gene: TRBV19
D gene: .